These 30 T cell receptor beta chains were sequenced from one sample in a study of blood T cells in healthy people across ages. A second PCR of about 7 to 12 cycles used a sample-barcoded 5' primer and a J-beta primer mix. Via MiXCR, TCRdb re-called the 5' RACE reads, giving one row per CDR3 protein. Of fewer than 1.5 million distinct CDR3 sequences listed, roughly 40% are singletons. Sequenced: blood. Receptor source: a woman in her late teens or twenties in good health.

This clonotype occurred many times. The chain carries TRBV27 and TRBJ2-1; 11 nucleotides align to TRBD2. Germline-derived CDR1 and CDR2 are MNHEY and SMNVEV (reference sequence). The CDR3 sequence is 15 residues long. Trimming removed 5 bases from V and 4 bases from J; junction bases left unmatched: 4. The CDR3 is CASSQTSGVYNEQFF. The CDR3 region has the DNA TGTGCCAGCAGTCAGACTAGCGGGGTTTACAATGAGCAGTTCTTC.

This chain links TRBV2 with TRBJ1-2, with D possibly being TRBD1 (6 bases). The CDR3 extends over 16 amino acids. Per the germline V gene, CDR1 is SNHLY and CDR2 is FYNNEI. Trimming left V 3 bases short and J 7 bases short, with 21 bases between. The CDR3: CASSERGRGLISGYTF. The DNA for the CDR3 is TGTGCCAGCAGTGAGAGGGGCAGGGGATTAATTTCTGGCTACACCTTC.

There are a few counts of this clonotype. The chain uses TRBV4-1 and TRBJ1-1; D unclear. Germline lookup yields CDR1 MGHRA and CDR2 YSYEKL. V lost 4 bases, J lost 2 bases, and 14 bases lay in between. The CDR3 is made up of 15 amino acids. The CDR3 spells CASSPPVRPNTEAFF. CDR3 nucleotides: TGCGCCAGCAGCCCCCCGGTCAGGCCTAACACTGAAGCTTTCTTT.

This clonotype was found many times. The CDR3 is CASSLDSTTYGYTF. CDR3 nucleotide sequence: TGTGCCAGCAGTTTGGACAGTACTACCTATGGCTACACCTTC. The V gene is TRBV12-3 or TRBV12-4, the J gene TRBJ1-2; TRBD1 might be the D (6 bases). The V and J ends lost 3 bases and 4 bases respectively, with 12 bases between them. The CDR3 sequence is 14 residues long.

The chain uses TRBV28 and TRBJ2-6, with D hard to call. The CDR3 has 14 amino acids. Germline CDR1 and CDR2: MDHEN and SYDVKM. V was cut by 6 bases and J by 2 bases, with 8 bases left in between. The CDR3 is CASREPPGANVLTF. The DNA for the CDR3 is TGTGCCAGCAGGGAACCCCCTGGGGCCAACGTCCTGACTTTC. Filled out from reference TRBV28 and TRBJ2-6, the complete variable domain reads DVKVTQSSRYLVKRTGEKVFLECVQDMDHENMFWYRQDPGLGLRLIYFSYDVKMKEKGDIPEGYSVSREKKERFSLILESASTNQTSMYLCASREPPGANVLTFGAGSRLTVL.

The chain is built from TRBV20-1 and TRBJ2-7; 9 bases align to TRBD1. The V segment lost 1 base and the J segment 5 bases; nucleotides outside the gene matches: 9. The CDR3 spans 15 residues. Germline loops: CDR1 DFQATT, CDR2 SNEGSKA (reference sequence). Here the CDR3 reads CSARGEDRGGDEQYF. As DNA, the CDR3 is TGCAGTGCTAGAGGAGAGGACAGGGGCGGCGACGAGCAGTACTTC.

The chain links TRBV20-1 to TRBJ2-1; D may be TRBD2 (5 bases). V lost 6 bases and J 2 bases, leaving 11 bases between the germline ends. The germline gives CDR1 DFQATT, CDR2 SNEGSKA (reference sequence). The CDR3 consists of 13 residues. The CDR3 here is CSARTGAYNEQFF. Written as DNA, the CDR3 is TGCAGTGCCAGGACTGGCGCCTACAATGAGCAGTTCTTC.

The chain has TRBV7-2 and TRBJ2-7, with 14 bases identical to TRBD2. Per the germline V gene, CDR1 is SGHTA and CDR2 is FQGNSA. Trimming at V came to 5 bases and at J to 5 bases, leaving 8 bases not matched to a gene. This CDR3 is 16 amino acids long. The CDR3 here is CASSTRTSGRFHEQYF. Here the CDR3 DNA reads TGTGCCAGCAGCACCCGGACTAGCGGGAGGTTCCACGAGCAGTACTTC.

This clonotype came up a few times. One end of the junction does not line up with germline, which may come from a read error. The chain joins TRBV28 to TRBJ2-1; D remains unclear. The length of the CDR3 is 13 residues. Per the germline V gene, CDR1 is MDHEN and CDR2 is SYDVKM. The CDR3: CASSLGSCNEQFF. In nucleotides, the CDR3 is TGTGCCAGCAGTTTAGGCTCCTGCAATGAGCAGTTCTTC. Using reference TRBV28 and TRBJ2-1 for the parts outside the CDR3, the full variable domain is DVKVTQSSRYLVKRTGEKVFLECVQDMDHENMFWYRQDPGLGLRLIYFSYDVKMKEKGDIPEGYSVSREKKERFSLILESASTNQTSMYLCASSLGSCNEQFFGPGTRLTVL.

This rearrangement joins TRBV28 to TRBJ2-5; 7 bases fit TRBD1. This CDR3 has 14 residues. CDR1 and CDR2 from the germline V gene are MDHEN and SYDVKM. Trimming removed 6 bases from V and 5 bases from J; junction bases left unmatched: 9. The CDR3 reads CASRMVDRVETQYF. CDR3 DNA sequence: TGTGCCAGCAGAATGGTTGACAGGGTGGAGACCCAGTACTTC.

The chain is built from TRBV27 and TRBJ1-6; no reliable D call. The CDR3 extends over 13 amino acids. Germline values: CDR1 MNHEY, CDR2 SMNVEV (reference sequence). V lost 0 bases, J lost 4 bases, and 1 base lay in between. In DNA, the CDR3 is TGTGCCAGCAGTTTATCATATAATTCACCCCTCCACTTT. Translated, it gives CASSLSYNSPLHF.

The sample holds a few counts of this clonotype. The rearrangement links TRBV20-1 to TRBJ2-1; 9 bases agree with TRBD2. Germline assignment: CDR1 DFQATT and CDR2 SNEGSKA (reference sequence). The CDR3 length is 15 residues. V was pared by 1 base and J by 9 bases, with 10 bases of the junction left unmatched. The DNA of the CDR3 is TGCAGTGCTAGAGGCGGGAGACTAGCGGTGCTTGAGCAGTTCTTC. Translating gives CSARGGRLAVLEQFF.

The gene calls are TRBV7-8 and TRBJ1-3, with 12 bases identical to TRBD1. V lost 3 bases and J lost 10; bases outside the gene matches: 13. The CDR3 is 17 amino acids. The germline CDR1 and CDR2 sequences are SGHVS and FQNEAQ. CDR3 DNA: TGTGCCAGCAGCTTTTTGGCCCCGGGACAGGGGGCTTTAACCATATATTTT. It encodes CASSFLAPGQGALTIYF.

The genes are TRBV9 and TRBJ1-5; 7 bases are a match to TRBD1. The V gene end was trimmed by 3 bases and the J gene end by 6 bases; junction bases not matched to a gene: 9. CDR1 and CDR2 (germline): SGDLS, YYNGEE. The CDR3 consists of 15 residues. The CDR3 nucleotides are TGTGCCAGCAGCGGAACATGGACAGGAGCTCAGCCCCAGCATTTT. Protein product: CASSGTWTGAQPQHF.

The rearrangement links TRBV6-5 to TRBJ2-7, with 11 bases lining up with TRBD2. The germline V gene has CDR1 MNHEY and CDR2 SVGAGI. Losses at the gene ends were 6 bases for V and 7 bases for J; bases not matched to a gene: 11. The CDR3 covers 15 residues. The CDR3 DNA is TGTGCCAGCAGCTCGGGGACTAGCGGCCCCAATGAGCAGTACTTC. Amino acids: CASSSGTSGPNEQYF.

V gene TRBV7-3 combines with J gene TRBJ2-3; D unresolved. There are 14 residues in the CDR3. CDR1 is SGHTA and CDR2 is FQGTGA in the germline V gene. V lost 6 bases and J lost 6, with 16 bases in between. CDR3 sequence: CASRSSALGDTQYF. CDR3 sequence (DNA): TGTGCCAGCAGATCAAGTGCCCTAGGGGATACGCAGTATTTT.

The rearrangement links TRBV5-1 to TRBJ2-3; 11 nucleotides match TRBD2. After removal of 4 bases from V and 6 bases from J, the junction contained 10 bases not matched to a gene. The CDR3 consists of 16 residues. The germline CDR1 and CDR2 sequences are SGHRS and YFSETQ. The CDR3 nucleotides are TGCGCCAGCAGCCTCCGGGCTAGCGGGGGGCAGGATACGCAGTATTTT. Encoded protein: CASSLRASGGQDTQYF. Drawing the rest from reference TRBV5-1 and TRBJ2-3, the complete variable domain is KAGVTQTPRYLIKTRGQQVTLSCSPISGHRSVSWYQQTPGQGLQFLFEYFSETQRNKGNFPGRFSGRQFSNSRSEMNVSTLELGDSALYLCASSLRASGGQDTQYFGPGTRLTVL.

This clonotype has a handful of counts. V usage is TRBV7-3 and J usage is TRBJ2-5; TRBD2 agrees at 10 bases. The CDR3 is 17 residues long. The germline CDR1 and CDR2 sequences are SGHTA and FQGTGA. Trimming cost V 2 bases and J 2 bases; bases outside gene matches: 8. CDR3 sequence reads: CASSLGRLAGVQETQYF. The CDR3 DNA follows: TGTGCCAGCAGCTTAGGGCGGCTAGCGGGAGTACAAGAGACCCAGTACTTC.

On this clonotype: This sequence may be a read error, since a much larger clone differs from it by one base. This sequence joins TRBV28 and TRBJ2-7; D is perhaps TRBD1 or TRBD2 (5 bases each). Germline loops: CDR1 MDHEN, CDR2 SYDVKM. CDR3 length: 14 residues. V lost 6 bases to trimming and J lost 5 bases, with 17 bases between them. The CDR3 region is CASRPPGTADEQYF. The CDR3 nucleotides read TGTGCCAGCAGACCACCAGGGACCGCCGACGAGCAGTACTTC.

This chain joins TRBV12-3 or TRBV12-4 and TRBJ1-5; D gene ambiguous. The CDR3 loop spans 14 amino acids. The V end was cut by 5 bases, the J end by 4 bases, with 12 bases between. The CDR3: CASSRPRENQPQHF. CDR3 nucleotides: TGTGCCAGCAGTAGGCCCCGGGAAAATCAGCCCCAGCATTTT.

This chain joins TRBV5-1 and TRBJ1-2; D is undetermined. CDR1 is SGHRS, CDR2 YFSETQ, per germline. Trimming took off 5 bases at V and 5 bases at J, with 7 bases between the two ends. The CDR3 extends over 11 amino acids. CDR3 nucleotides: TGCGCCAGCAGAGTGCAGTATGGCTACACCTTC. Protein product: CASRVQYGYTF.

As DNA, the CDR3 is TGTGCCAGCAGCAAAGGATTCAGGGCACCTGACAATGAGCAGTTCTTC. As protein: CASSKGFRAPDNEQFF. V and J are TRBV21-1 and TRBJ2-1. TRBV21-1 is a pseudogene segment. The CDR3 extends over 16 amino acids.

The chain uses TRBV6-1 and TRBJ2-5; maybe TRBD2 (7 bases). Between the trimmed V and J ends, which lost 4 bases and 4 bases, there was a span of 16 bases. CDR1 is MNHNS, CDR2 SASEGT, per germline. The CDR3 consists of 15 residues. The CDR3 DNA follows: TGTGCCAGCAGTGGAAGGGGGGGAAAGGGAGAGACCCAGTACTTC. Amino acid sequence: CASSGRGGKGETQYF.

The V gene is TRBV5-1, the J gene TRBJ2-7; 10 nucleotides agree with TRBD2. V lost 3 bases and J lost 1; bases outside the gene matches: 4. CDR1 SGHRS and CDR2 YFSETQ come from the germline V gene. This CDR3 has 15 residues. This chain's CDR3 is CASSSGTSDSYEQYF. The CDR3 DNA is TGCGCCAGCAGCTCCGGGACTAGCGATTCCTACGAGCAGTACTTC.

This clonotype was recorded once. For the CDR3, the DNA is TGTGCCAGCAGCGGAAGGGGAGGGGGTCATCGAGAGACCCAGTACTTC. Translation gives CASSGRGGGHRETQYF. J is TRBJ2-7 and V is TRBV7-6, with a possible D match to TRBD2 (7 bases). The last part of the DNA fits TRBJ2-5 better; the J call may be wrong. This CDR3 is 16 amino acids long. Germline CDR1 SGHVS, CDR2 FNYEAQ.

This sequence joins TRBV10-3 and TRBJ2-1, with D possibly matching TRBD1 (6 bases). Trimming took 7 bases from V and 0 from J, leaving 7 bases between them. This CDR3 comprises 13 residues. Germline V CDR1 and CDR2: ENHRY, SYGVKD. The CDR3 nucleotides are TGTGCCATCACAGGGGACTCCTACAATGAGCAGTTCTTC. It specifies CAITGDSYNEQFF.

V is TRBV5-1 and J is TRBJ1-2; TRBD1 aligns across 9 bases. V was pared by 4 bases and J by 2 bases, with 9 bases of the junction left unmatched. CDR1 and CDR2 from the germline V gene are SGHRS and YFSETQ. CDR3 size: 16 residues. This CDR3 reads CASSPTGTGTNYGYTF. DNA of the CDR3: TGCGCCAGCAGCCCTACCGGGACAGGGACCAACTATGGCTACACCTTC.

This clonotype was observed a handful of times. V and J are TRBV27 and TRBJ2-5, with 7 bases identical to TRBD1. Germline CDR1 reads MNHEY; CDR2 reads SMNVEV (reference sequence). Losses at the gene ends were 7 bases for V and 1 base for J; bases not matched to a gene: 9. CDR3 length equals 15 residues. As DNA, the CDR3 is TGTGCCAGCAACCCAGGGACAGTACTCCAAGAGACCCAGTACTTC. Translation gives CASNPGTVLQETQYF.

Comments on this clonotype: One junction end disagrees with the germline gene, perhaps due to a read error. The rearrangement links TRBV7-9 to TRBJ2-3, with unresolved D. Germline CDR1 is SEHNR and CDR2 is FQNEAQ (reference sequence). This CDR3 spans 17 amino acids. CDR3 amino acids: CASGLVRPAPTTDTQYF. Written as DNA, the CDR3 is TGTGCCAGCGGCTTAGTTCGCCCGGCTCCTACCACAGATACGCAGTATTTT. Supplemented by reference TRBV7-9 and TRBJ2-3, the full variable domain reads DTGVSQNPRHKITKRGQNVTFRCDPISEHNRLYWYRQTLGQGPEFLTYFQNEAQLEKSRLLSDRFSAERPKGSFSTLEIQRTEQGDSAMYLCASGLVRPAPTTDTQYFGPGTRLTVL.

This clonotype was recorded once. This chain joins TRBV2 and TRBJ2-5, with D perhaps TRBD2 (6 bases). Germline V CDR1 and CDR2: SNHLY, FYNNEI. The length of the CDR3 is 12 residues. V dropped 8 bases and J dropped 7 bases, with 14 bases sitting between them. The CDR3 sequence is CASRRLEGTQYF. The CDR3 DNA reads as TGTGCCAGCCGAAGACTAGAAGGGACCCAGTACTTC.